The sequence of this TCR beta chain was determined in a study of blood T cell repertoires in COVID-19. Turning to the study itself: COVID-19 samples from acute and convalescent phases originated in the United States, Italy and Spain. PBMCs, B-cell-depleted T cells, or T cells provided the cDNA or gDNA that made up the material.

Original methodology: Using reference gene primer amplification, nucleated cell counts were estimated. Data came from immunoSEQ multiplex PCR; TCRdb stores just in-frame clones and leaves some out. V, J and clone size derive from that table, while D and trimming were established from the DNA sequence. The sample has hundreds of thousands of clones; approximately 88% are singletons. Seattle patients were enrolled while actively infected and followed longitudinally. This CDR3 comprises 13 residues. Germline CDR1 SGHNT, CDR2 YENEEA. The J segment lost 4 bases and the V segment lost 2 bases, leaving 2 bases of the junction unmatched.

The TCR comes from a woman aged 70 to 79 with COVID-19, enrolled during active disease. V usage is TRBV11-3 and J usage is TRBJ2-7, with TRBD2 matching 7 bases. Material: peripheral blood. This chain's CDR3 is CASSLRGGYEQYF. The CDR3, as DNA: TGTGCCAGCAGCTTAAGGGGAGGGTACGAGCAGTACTTC.